The subject of this entry is one T cell receptor beta chain. This entry is derived from a study of T cells in Graves' hyperthyroidism and ophthalmopathy. This CDR3 region has 14 residues. Germline values: CDR1 SGHRS, CDR2 YFSETQ. With V trimmed by 3 bases and J by 3 bases, 4 bases remained unmatched. Amplification of TCR beta CDR3 regions used RNA as the template. The HTBI primer set drove a first-round RT-PCR of the TCR CDR3. TCRdb reprocessed the multiplex PCR reads with MiXCR, giving one entry per CDR3 protein. The sample holds approximately 430,000 distinct CDR3 sequences, under 15% seen once. The J gene is TRBJ1-2, the V gene TRBV5-1; TRBD1 matches 8 bases. The receptor's source is a man aged 18 to 29 with Graves' ophthalmopathy. The sample was blood. The CDR3 DNA reads TGCGCCAGCAGCTGGGGACAGGTCGACTATGGCTACACCTTC. Residues: CASSWGQVDYGYTF.